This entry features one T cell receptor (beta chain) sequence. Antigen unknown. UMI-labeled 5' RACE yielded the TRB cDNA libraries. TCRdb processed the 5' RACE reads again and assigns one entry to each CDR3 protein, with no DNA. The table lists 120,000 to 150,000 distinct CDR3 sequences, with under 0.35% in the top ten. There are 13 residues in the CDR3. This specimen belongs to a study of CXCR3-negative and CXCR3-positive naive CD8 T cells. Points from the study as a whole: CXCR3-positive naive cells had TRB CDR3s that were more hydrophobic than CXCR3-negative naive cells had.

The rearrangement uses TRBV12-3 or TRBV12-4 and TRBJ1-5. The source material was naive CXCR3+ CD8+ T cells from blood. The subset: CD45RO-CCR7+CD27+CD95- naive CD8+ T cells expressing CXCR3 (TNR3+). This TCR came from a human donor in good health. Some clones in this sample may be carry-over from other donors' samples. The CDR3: CASSRNSNQPQHF.